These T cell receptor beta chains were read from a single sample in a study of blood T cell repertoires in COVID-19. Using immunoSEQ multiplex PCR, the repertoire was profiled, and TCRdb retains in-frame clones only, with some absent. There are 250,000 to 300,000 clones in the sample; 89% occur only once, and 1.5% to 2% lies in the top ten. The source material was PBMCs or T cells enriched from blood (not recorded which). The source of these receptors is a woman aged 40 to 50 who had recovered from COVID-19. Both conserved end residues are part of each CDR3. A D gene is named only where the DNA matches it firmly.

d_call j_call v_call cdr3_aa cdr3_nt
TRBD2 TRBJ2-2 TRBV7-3 CASSSGLSNTGELFF TGTGCCAGCAGCTCGGGACTATCAAACACCGGGGAGCTGTTTTTT
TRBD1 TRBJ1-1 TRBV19 CASSISPGQGMNTEAFF TGTGCCAGTAGTATATCCCCCGGACAGGGAATGAACACTGAAGCTTTCTTT
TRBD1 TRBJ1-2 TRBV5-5 CASSHYSGTEGYTF TGTGCCAGCTCCCATTATTCGGGGACAGAGGGCTACACCTTC
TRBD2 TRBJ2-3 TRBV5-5 CASSQLAGVADTQYF TGTGCCAGCAGCCAACTAGCGGGAGTAGCAGATACGCAGTATTTT
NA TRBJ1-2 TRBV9 CASIFRVSDYGYTF TGTGCCAGCATCTTCAGGGTTTCCGACTATGGCTACACCTTC
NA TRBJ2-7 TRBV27 CASKHTGTYEQYF TGTGCCAGCAAACACACAGGAACCTACGAGCAGTACTTC
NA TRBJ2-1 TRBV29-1 CSVAREPYNEQFF TGCAGCGTTGCCAGGGAACCCTACAATGAGCAGTTCTTC
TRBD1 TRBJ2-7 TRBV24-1 CATSETPGGEQYF TGTGCCACCAGTGAAACCCCAGGGGGCGAGCAGTACTTC
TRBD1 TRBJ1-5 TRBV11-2 CASSLEGQENNQPQHF TGTGCCAGCAGCTTAGAGGGACAGGAGAACAATCAGCCCCAGCATTTT
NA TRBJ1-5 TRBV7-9 CASSLGRGGWSQPQHF TGTGCCAGCAGCTTAGGTCGGGGTGGATGGAGTCAGCCCCAGCATTTT